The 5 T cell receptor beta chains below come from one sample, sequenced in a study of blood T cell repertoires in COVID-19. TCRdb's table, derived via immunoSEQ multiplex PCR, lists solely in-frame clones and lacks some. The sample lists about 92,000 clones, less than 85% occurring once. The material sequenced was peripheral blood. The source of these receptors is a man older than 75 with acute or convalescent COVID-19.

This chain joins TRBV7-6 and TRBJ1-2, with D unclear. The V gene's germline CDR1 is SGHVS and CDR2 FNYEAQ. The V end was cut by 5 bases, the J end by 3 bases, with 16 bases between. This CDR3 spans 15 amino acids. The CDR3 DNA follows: TGTGCCAGCAGCCCGACGGGAGGTCGGGACTATGGCTACACCTTC. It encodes CASSPTGGRDYGYTF.

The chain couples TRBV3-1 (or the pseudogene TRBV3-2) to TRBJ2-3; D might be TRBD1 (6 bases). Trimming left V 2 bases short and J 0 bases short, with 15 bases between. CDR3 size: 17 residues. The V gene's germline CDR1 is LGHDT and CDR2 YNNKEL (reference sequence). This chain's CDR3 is CASSQSGTPSSTDTQYF. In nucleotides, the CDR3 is TGTGCCAGCAGCCAATCCGGGACACCTTCTAGCACAGATACGCAGTATTTT.

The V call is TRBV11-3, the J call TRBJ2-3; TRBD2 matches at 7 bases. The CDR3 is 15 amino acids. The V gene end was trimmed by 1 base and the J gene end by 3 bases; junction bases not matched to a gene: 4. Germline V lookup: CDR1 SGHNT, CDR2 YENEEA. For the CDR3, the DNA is TGTGCCAGCAGCTTAGGCGGCGGGAGTACAGATACGCAGTATTTT. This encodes CASSLGGGSTDTQYF.

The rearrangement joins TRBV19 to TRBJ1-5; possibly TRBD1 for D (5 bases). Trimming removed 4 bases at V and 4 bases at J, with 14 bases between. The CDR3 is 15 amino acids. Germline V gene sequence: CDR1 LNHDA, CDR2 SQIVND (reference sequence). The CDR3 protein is CASSRAGRGNQPQHF. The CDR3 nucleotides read TGTGCCAGTAGTAGGGCAGGACGGGGGAATCAGCCCCAGCATTTT.

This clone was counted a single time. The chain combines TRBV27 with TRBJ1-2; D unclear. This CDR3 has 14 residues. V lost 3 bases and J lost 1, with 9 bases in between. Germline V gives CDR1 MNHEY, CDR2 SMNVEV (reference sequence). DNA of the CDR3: TGTGCCAGCAGTTTTTCGGGGTTTAACTATGGCTACACCTTC. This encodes CASSFSGFNYGYTF.